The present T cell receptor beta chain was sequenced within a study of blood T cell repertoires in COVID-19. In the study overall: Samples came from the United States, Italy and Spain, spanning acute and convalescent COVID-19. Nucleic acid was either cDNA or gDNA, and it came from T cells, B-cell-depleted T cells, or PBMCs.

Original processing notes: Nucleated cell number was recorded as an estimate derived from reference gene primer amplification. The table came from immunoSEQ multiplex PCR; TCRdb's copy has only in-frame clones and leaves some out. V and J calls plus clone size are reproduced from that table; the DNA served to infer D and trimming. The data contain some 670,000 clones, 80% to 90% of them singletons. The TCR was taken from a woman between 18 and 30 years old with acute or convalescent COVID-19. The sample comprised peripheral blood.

The CDR3 region is CASSYQTGATYEQYF. The DNA for the CDR3 is TGTGCCAGCAGTTACCAGACAGGGGCTACGTACGAGCAGTACTTC. V is TRBV6-5 and J is TRBJ2-7; 8 nucleotides line up with TRBD1. Trimming cost V 2 bases and J 4 bases; bases outside gene matches: 7. Germline-derived CDR1 and CDR2 are MNHEY and SVGAGI. The CDR3 runs 15 residues.